These T cell receptor beta chains were read from a single sample in a study of Ad26.COV2.S vaccination and SARS-CoV-2 variants. Profiling relied on immunoSEQ multiplex PCR, and the TCRdb table lists in-frame clones only, not all of them. The sample has 500,000 or so clones, approximately 90% seen once. The material sequenced was peripheral blood, taken in a trial of Ad26.COV2.S vaccine versus placebo. These receptors originate from a person aged 18-60 years who received the Ad26.COV2.S COVID-19 vaccine or a placebo. The CDR3 runs from the conserved cysteine through the conserved F or W. Each record gives: CDR3 protein, CDR3 DNA, clone size, D gene, J gene, V gene. D genes are given only for firm matches. Only some rows state a clone size, as once, few, many or a class for expanded clones.

cdr3_aa: CASSLRAPGQGAHGYTF; cdr3_nt: TGTGCCAGCAGTTTAAGGGCCCCGGGACAGGGGGCGCATGGCTACACCTTC; clone_size: NA; d_call: TRBD1; j_call: TRBJ1-2; v_call: TRBV27
cdr3_aa: CATSRDGRAGWEQPQHF; cdr3_nt: TGTGCCACCAGCAGAGATGGCAGGGCAGGTTGGGAACAGCCCCAGCATTTT; clone_size: NA; d_call: NA; j_call: TRBJ1-5; v_call: TRBV15
cdr3_aa: CASRETGGIHYGYTF; cdr3_nt: TGTGCCAGCAGGGAAACAGGGGGAATACACTATGGCTACACCTTC; clone_size: NA; d_call: TRBD1; j_call: TRBJ1-2; v_call: TRBV2
cdr3_aa: CASSWVTGELFF; cdr3_nt: TGTGCCAGCAGTTGGGTCACCGGGGAGCTGTTTTTT; clone_size: NA; d_call: NA; j_call: TRBJ2-2; v_call: TRBV12-3/TRBV12-4
cdr3_aa: CSAAWGSNEKLFF; cdr3_nt: TGCAGCGCCGCGTGGGGGTCTAATGAAAAACTGTTTTTT; clone_size: NA; d_call: NA; j_call: TRBJ1-4; v_call: TRBV29-1
cdr3_aa: CASSLQQGANSPLHF; cdr3_nt: TGTGCCAGCAGTCTACAGCAGGGGGCAAATTCACCCCTCCACTTT; clone_size: NA; d_call: TRBD1; j_call: TRBJ1-6; v_call: TRBV28
cdr3_aa: CASSSSLAGATDTQYF; cdr3_nt: TGTGCCAGCAGCTCCAGTCTAGCGGGAGCCACAGATACGCAGTATTTT; clone_size: once; d_call: TRBD2; j_call: TRBJ2-3; v_call: TRBV7-6
cdr3_aa: CASSQGGVDEQFF; cdr3_nt: TGTGCCAGCAGCCAAGGGGGGGTGGATGAGCAGTTCTTC; clone_size: NA; d_call: NA; j_call: TRBJ2-1; v_call: TRBV4-2
cdr3_aa: CASSQGGTGELFF; cdr3_nt: TGCGCCAGCAGCCAAGGCGGCACCGGGGAGCTGTTTTTT; clone_size: NA; d_call: NA; j_call: TRBJ2-2; v_call: TRBV4-3
cdr3_aa: CAWSPGVGGYTF; cdr3_nt: TGTGCCTGGAGTCCAGGCGTGGGAGGCTACACCTTC; clone_size: NA; d_call: NA; j_call: TRBJ1-2; v_call: TRBV30
cdr3_aa: CASRLSGRPANTQYF; cdr3_nt: TGTGCCAGCAGACTTTCCGGGAGGCCCGCGAATACGCAGTATTTT; clone_size: once; d_call: TRBD2; j_call: TRBJ2-3; v_call: TRBV25-1
cdr3_aa: CASSPGLALYEQYF; cdr3_nt: TGTGCCAGCAGCCCCGGACTAGCACTCTACGAGCAGTACTTC; clone_size: NA; d_call: TRBD2; j_call: TRBJ2-7; v_call: TRBV9
cdr3_aa: CASSPGSIATNEKLFF; cdr3_nt: TGTGCCAGCAGCCCCGGGAGCATTGCAACTAATGAAAAACTGTTTTTT; clone_size: NA; d_call: NA; j_call: TRBJ1-4; v_call: TRBV14
cdr3_aa: CASTQALGPQHF; cdr3_nt: TGTGCCAGCACCCAGGCCCTGGGGCCCCAGCATTTT; clone_size: NA; d_call: NA; j_call: TRBJ1-5; v_call: TRBV28
cdr3_aa: CAWSGGARAKNIQYF; cdr3_nt: TGTGCCTGGAGTGGGGGCGCCAGAGCCAAAAACATTCAGTACTTC; clone_size: NA; d_call: NA; j_call: TRBJ2-4; v_call: TRBV30
cdr3_aa: CASSSPWAAEAFF; cdr3_nt: TGTGCCAGCAGTTCCCCTTGGGCAGCCGAAGCTTTCTTT; clone_size: NA; d_call: NA; j_call: TRBJ1-1; v_call: TRBV28
cdr3_aa: CASSATGVGPYNEQFF; cdr3_nt: TGTGCCAGCAGCGCCACAGGGGTAGGGCCCTACAATGAGCAGTTCTTC; clone_size: NA; d_call: TRBD1; j_call: TRBJ2-1; v_call: TRBV5-4
cdr3_aa: CASSSGYGGYTF; cdr3_nt: TGTGCCAGCAGCTCCGGATATGGGGGCTACACCTTC; clone_size: NA; d_call: NA; j_call: TRBJ1-2; v_call: TRBV11-2
cdr3_aa: CASSVGTGNTEAFF; cdr3_nt: TGTGCCAGCAGCGTCGGGACAGGGAACACTGAAGCTTTCTTT; clone_size: NA; d_call: TRBD1; j_call: TRBJ1-1; v_call: TRBV9
cdr3_aa: CASSPPYRDRPLSGANVLTF; cdr3_nt: TGTGCCAGCTCACCACCGTATAGGGACAGGCCTCTCTCTGGGGCCAACGTCCTGACTTTC; clone_size: NA; d_call: TRBD1; j_call: TRBJ2-6; v_call: TRBV18
cdr3_aa: CSVARVLGGELFF; cdr3_nt: TGCAGCGTTGCCAGGGTGCTGGGCGGGGAGCTGTTTTTT; clone_size: NA; d_call: NA; j_call: TRBJ2-2; v_call: TRBV29-1
cdr3_aa: CASSLAGGRDNEQFF; cdr3_nt: TGCGCCAGCAGCTTGGCGGGGGGCCGGGACAATGAGCAGTTCTTC; clone_size: NA; d_call: NA; j_call: TRBJ2-1; v_call: TRBV5-1
cdr3_aa: CASSLDARARQYF; cdr3_nt: TGTGCCAGCAGCTTAGATGCCCGGGCGAGGCAGTACTTC; clone_size: NA; d_call: NA; j_call: TRBJ2-7; v_call: TRBV7-2
cdr3_aa: CASSQDPRGTHTDTQYF; cdr3_nt: TGTGCCAGCAGCCAAGATCCGCGGGGTACTCACACAGATACGCAGTATTTT; clone_size: NA; d_call: NA; j_call: TRBJ2-3; v_call: TRBV4-2
cdr3_aa: CASSLGETSPPDTQYF; cdr3_nt: TGTGCCAGCAGCTTAGGCGAGACTAGCCCCCCAGATACGCAGTATTTT; clone_size: NA; d_call: TRBD2; j_call: TRBJ2-3; v_call: TRBV5-5
cdr3_aa: CASSFGGGGNGYTF; cdr3_nt: TGTGCCAGCAGTTTCGGCGGTGGGGGAAATGGCTACACCTTC; clone_size: NA; d_call: NA; j_call: TRBJ1-2; v_call: TRBV6-2/TRBV6-3
cdr3_aa: CAWSIGQGYEQYF; cdr3_nt: TGTGCCTGGAGTATTGGGCAGGGGTACGAGCAGTACTTC; clone_size: NA; d_call: NA; j_call: TRBJ2-7; v_call: TRBV30
cdr3_aa: CASSVVAGWGYTF; cdr3_nt: TGTGCCAGCAGCGTTGTGGCAGGGTGGGGCTACACCTTC; clone_size: NA; d_call: NA; j_call: TRBJ1-2; v_call: TRBV9
cdr3_aa: CASSSPGTGEYYGYTF; cdr3_nt: TGTGCCAGCAGTAGCCCAGGGACAGGTGAATACTATGGCTACACCTTC; clone_size: NA; d_call: TRBD1; j_call: TRBJ1-2; v_call: TRBV28
cdr3_aa: CASSFGGNEQFF; cdr3_nt: TGTGCCAGCAGCTTTGGAGGCAATGAGCAGTTCTTC; clone_size: NA; d_call: NA; j_call: TRBJ2-1; v_call: TRBV12-1
cdr3_aa: CASSYGRSPNHRTQYF; cdr3_nt: TGTGCCAGCAGTTACGGCCGAAGCCCCAACCACCGTACGCAGTATTTT; clone_size: NA; d_call: NA; j_call: TRBJ2-3; v_call: TRBV6-2/TRBV6-3
cdr3_aa: CASSLNLAGGNEQFF; cdr3_nt: TGCGCCAGCAGCTTGAACCTAGCGGGAGGAAATGAGCAGTTCTTC; clone_size: few; d_call: TRBD2; j_call: TRBJ2-1; v_call: TRBV5-1
cdr3_aa: CAYQAGSPYGYTF; cdr3_nt: TGTGCCTACCAGGCAGGGAGCCCGTATGGCTACACCTTC; clone_size: NA; d_call: NA; j_call: TRBJ1-2; v_call: TRBV30
cdr3_aa: CASRPSNGGEAFF; cdr3_nt: TGTGCCAGCAGGCCCTCAAATGGCGGTGAAGCTTTCTTT; clone_size: NA; d_call: NA; j_call: TRBJ1-1; v_call: TRBV28
cdr3_aa: CASSPQRRTRPEQYF; cdr3_nt: TGTGCCAGCAGCCCCCAACGGAGGACGCGGCCCGAGCAGTACTTC; clone_size: NA; d_call: NA; j_call: TRBJ2-7; v_call: TRBV11-2
cdr3_aa: CASSGLGRNTGELFF; cdr3_nt: TGTGCCAGCAGCGGGCTAGGTAGAAACACCGGGGAGCTGTTTTTT; clone_size: NA; d_call: NA; j_call: TRBJ2-2; v_call: TRBV7-8
cdr3_aa: CAWSVSEWQPQHF; cdr3_nt: TGTGCCTGGAGTGTAAGTGAGTGGCAGCCCCAGCATTTT; clone_size: NA; d_call: NA; j_call: TRBJ1-5; v_call: TRBV30
cdr3_aa: CASSPEWNTEAFF; cdr3_nt: TGTGCCAGCAGCCCAGAATGGAACACTGAAGCTTTCTTT; clone_size: NA; d_call: NA; j_call: TRBJ1-1; v_call: TRBV7-9
cdr3_aa: CASSLVAGTYEQYF; cdr3_nt: TGCGCCAGCAGCCTGGTAGCGGGAACCTACGAGCAGTACTTC; clone_size: NA; d_call: TRBD2; j_call: TRBJ2-7; v_call: TRBV5-1
cdr3_aa: CASSLAGDVSPQHF; cdr3_nt: TGTGCCAGCAGCTTAGCAGGCGATGTCTCGCCCCAGCATTTT; clone_size: few; d_call: NA; j_call: TRBJ1-5; v_call: TRBV7-9
cdr3_aa: CASSTGSPLHF; cdr3_nt: TGTGCCAGCAGCACAGGTTCACCCCTCCACTTT; clone_size: NA; d_call: NA; j_call: TRBJ1-6; v_call: TRBV28
cdr3_aa: CAWSYSGTGELFF; cdr3_nt: TGTGCCTGGTCGTATAGCGGGACCGGGGAGCTGTTTTTT; clone_size: NA; d_call: TRBD2; j_call: TRBJ2-2; v_call: TRBV30
cdr3_aa: CASSPGEGAPSYEQYF; cdr3_nt: TGCGCCAGCAGCCCCGGGGAGGGGGCCCCGAGCTACGAGCAGTACTTC; clone_size: few; d_call: NA; j_call: TRBJ2-7; v_call: TRBV4-1
cdr3_aa: CASSSGQGRWETQYF; cdr3_nt: TGTGCCAGCAGCTCCGGACAGGGGAGGTGGGAGACCCAGTACTTC; clone_size: NA; d_call: TRBD1; j_call: TRBJ2-5; v_call: TRBV5-8